This T cell receptor (beta chain) was recovered during a study of T-cell reconstitution after alpha-beta-depleted transplantation in children. Study results and limitations: Counts and diversity of T cells one year after transplant came mostly from newly produced T cells.

To note about this clonotype: The antigen is undetermined.

CDR1 and CDR2 from the germline V gene are DFQATT and SNEGSKA (reference sequence). The CDR3 runs to 14 residues. With V trimmed by 5 bases and J by 2 bases, 6 bases remained unmatched. TCRbeta library construction was performed incorporating unique molecular identifiers. TCRdb redid the calling of the PCR reads with MiXCR, one entry per CDR3 protein. The table has hundreds of thousands of distinct CDR3 sequences, over 7% seen once; the top ten hold approximately 8.2%. The sample consisted of peripheral blood, taken 360 days after TCRalphabeta/CD19-depleted stem cell transplant. This sequence was found in a female patient aged 2-15 years who had a stem cell transplant for Fanconi anemia, so the T cells may come from the graft donor. The chain has TRBV20-1 and TRBJ2-7; 10 nucleotides agree with TRBD1. The DNA of the CDR3 is TGCAGTGCTTCTGGCGGGACAGGGGCCTACGAGCAGTACTTC. Protein: CSASGGTGAYEQYF.